The 27 T cell receptor beta chains given below trace back to one sample, sequenced in a study of blood T cell repertoires in COVID-19. Generated by immunoSEQ multiplex PCR, the TCRdb table keeps only in-frame clones and is missing some. The table lists some 230,000 clones, approximately 84% of them singletons. Sequenced material: peripheral blood. The source of these receptors is a middle-aged man who had recovered from COVID-19.

The V and J genes are TRBV18 and TRBJ2-1; TRBD1 matches at 7 bases. The J segment lost 4 bases and the V segment lost 6 bases, leaving 9 bases of the junction unmatched. Germline V CDR1 and CDR2: KGHSH, LQKENI. CDR3 size: 15 residues. The CDR3 is CASSDDRVYYNEQFF. The DNA of the CDR3 is TGTGCCAGCTCGGACGACAGGGTCTATTACAATGAGCAGTTCTTC.

The chain links TRBV18 to TRBJ1-6; TRBD1 agrees at 7 bases. CDR3 length: 16 amino acids. The germline V gene encodes CDR1 KGHSH and CDR2 LQKENI. V lost 3 bases, J lost 7 bases, and 9 bases stayed unmatched. In DNA, the CDR3 is TGTGCCAGCTCACCCACGACAGGGACTGGGAATTCACCCCTCCACTTT. Residues: CASSPTTGTGNSPLHF.

This clone appeared once. The genes are TRBV21-1 and TRBJ2-1; the table's D call, TRBD2, has no DNA check behind it. TRBV21-1 is labeled a pseudogene. There are 18 residues in the CDR3. CDR3 DNA: TGTGCCAGCAGCAAAGGCTCGAGCGGGAGGTCGACCTACAATGAGCAGTTCTTC. This sequence encodes CASSKGSSGRSTYNEQFF.

The chain recombines TRBV19 with TRBJ2-1; 12 bases agree with TRBD2. After removal of 6 bases from V and 4 bases from J, the junction contained 4 bases not matched to a gene. The CDR3 extends over 15 amino acids. CDR1 is LNHDA and CDR2 is SQIVND in the germline V gene (reference sequence). The DNA of the CDR3 is TGTGCCAGTAGAGGGACTAGCGGGTTTTACAATGAGCAGTTCTTC. This gives the protein CASRGTSGFYNEQFF.

The CDR3 here is CASSVASGGGETQYF. CDR3 nucleotides: TGTGCCAGCAGCGTTGCCAGCGGGGGCGGGGAGACCCAGTACTTC. The chain employs TRBV9 and TRBJ2-5; 8 bases are a match to TRBD2. The CDR3 has 15 amino acids. Germline V gives CDR1 SGDLS, CDR2 YYNGEE. V shed 2 bases, J shed 5 bases, and the junction held 8 bases outside the gene matches.

The rearrangement links TRBV6-5 to TRBJ1-1, with D perhaps matching TRBD1 (5 bases). Germline V gene lookup returns CDR1 MNHEY and CDR2 SVGAGI. There are 13 residues in the CDR3. V dropped 0 bases and J dropped 7 bases, with 9 bases sitting between them. CDR3 residues: CASSYSRQSEAFF. The CDR3 DNA reads as TGTGCCAGCAGTTACTCCCGACAGAGTGAAGCTTTCTTT.

J is TRBJ1-1 and V is TRBV18; D may be TRBD1 (5 bases). The CDR3 covers 15 residues. The germline V gene has CDR1 KGHSH and CDR2 LQKENI. Trimming shortened V by 2 bases and J by 4 bases, and 14 bases separated the two germline ends. CDR3 region: CASSPSRGSSTEAFF. Written as DNA, the CDR3 is TGTGCCAGCTCACCAAGTCGGGGGTCGAGCACTGAAGCTTTCTTT.

The rearrangement uses TRBV4-2 and TRBJ1-1; D is unclear. CDR1 LGHNA and CDR2 YNFKEQ come from the germline V gene. Trimming took 4 bases from V and 3 from J, leaving 12 bases between them. The CDR3 consists of 14 residues. Here the CDR3 DNA reads TGTGCCAGCAGCCCCTCCGACATAGACACTGAAGCTTTCTTT. This codes for CASSPSDIDTEAFF.

The chain couples TRBV5-1 to TRBJ2-1; D gene unclear. The CDR3 spans 15 residues. Germline V gene lookup returns CDR1 SGHRS and CDR2 YFSETQ. With 0 bases removed from V and 0 bases from J, the gap between germline ends came to 7 bases. The CDR3 here is CASSLDLSSYNEQFF. CDR3 DNA sequence: TGCGCCAGCAGCTTGGACTTATCCTCCTACAATGAGCAGTTCTTC. Full variable domain (outside the CDR3, taken from reference TRBV5-1 and TRBJ2-1): KAGVTQTPRYLIKTRGQQVTLSCSPISGHRSVSWYQQTPGQGLQFLFEYFSETQRNKGNFPGRFSGRQFSNSRSEMNVSTLELGDSALYLCASSLDLSSYNEQFFGPGTRLTVL.

The genes are TRBV7-2 and TRBJ2-7, with 14 bases that match TRBD2. CDR1 is SGHTA and CDR2 is FQGNSA in the germline V gene. J was trimmed by 3 bases and V by 4 bases; bases with no gene match: 14. This CDR3 region has 19 residues. The chain's CDR3 is CASSSQIGLAGGQLYEQYF. Here the CDR3 DNA reads TGTGCCAGCAGCTCTCAAATCGGACTAGCGGGAGGCCAACTCTACGAGCAGTACTTC.

The chain recombines TRBV6-4 with TRBJ2-7; 9 nucleotides line up with TRBD1. Unmatched junction bases numbered 11, after V lost 2 bases and J lost 9 bases. Germline V gene data show CDR1 as MRHNA and CDR2 as SNTAGT. CDR3 length: 15 amino acids. CDR3 sequence: CASSDNQRQGDGQYF. The CDR3 DNA sequence: TGTGCCAGCAGTGACAACCAAAGACAGGGGGACGGGCAGTACTTC.

The chain carries TRBV5-5 and TRBJ2-7, with 7 bases lining up with TRBD1. The CDR3 is 16 amino acids. Per germline, CDR1 SGHKS and CDR2 YYEKEE (reference sequence). V lost 4 bases to trimming and J lost 4 bases; unmatched junction nucleotides: 14. CDR3 in DNA: TGTGCCAGCAGCCTATCCGGGACAGTGGGCCCTTACGAGCAGTACTTC. Translation: CASSLSGTVGPYEQYF.

This chain connects TRBV5-1 to TRBJ2-3; TRBD2 matches at 9 bases. Germline V gene lookup returns CDR1 SGHRS and CDR2 YFSETQ. CDR3 length equals 16 residues. V lost 2 bases and J lost 5; bases outside the gene matches: 9. CDR3 DNA: TGCGCCAGCAGCTTTACAGCGGGAGGAGTAGGAGATACGCAGTATTTT. It specifies CASSFTAGGVGDTQYF. Full variable domain (remainder filled in from reference TRBV5-1 and TRBJ2-3): KAGVTQTPRYLIKTRGQQVTLSCSPISGHRSVSWYQQTPGQGLQFLFEYFSETQRNKGNFPGRFSGRQFSNSRSEMNVSTLELGDSALYLCASSFTAGGVGDTQYFGPGTRLTVL.

This rearrangement joins TRBV4-1 to TRBJ2-3; 9 bases align to TRBD2. J was trimmed by 2 bases and V by 2 bases; bases with no gene match: 8. Germline assignment: CDR1 MGHRA and CDR2 YSYEKL. The CDR3 length is 17 residues. Written as DNA, the CDR3 is TGCGCCAGCAGCCAAACCCGTATAGCGGGGGACACAGATACGCAGTATTTT. This translates into CASSQTRIAGDTDTQYF.

V usage is TRBV19 and J usage is TRBJ1-4; TRBD1 aligns across 10 bases. The CDR3 is made up of 18 amino acids. CDR1 is LNHDA and CDR2 is SQIVND in the germline V gene (reference sequence). Trimming removed 3 bases from V and 3 bases from J; junction bases left unmatched: 10. CDR3: CASSMRTGGKLANEKLFF. CDR3 bases: TGTGCCAGTAGTATGAGGACAGGGGGAAAGCTGGCTAATGAAAAACTGTTTTTT.

The CDR3 DNA is TGTGCCAGCACTAGCGGGAACTACAATGAGCAGTTCTTC. Amino acid sequence: CASTSGNYNEQFF. This chain uses TRBV19 with TRBJ2-1; 10 bases agree with TRBD2. CDR1 is LNHDA and CDR2 is SQIVND in the germline V gene (reference sequence). V lost 9 bases and J lost 3; bases outside the gene matches: 2. This CDR3 is built from 13 residues.

The chain has TRBV7-9 and TRBJ2-1, with 8 positions matching TRBD2. CDR1 and CDR2 (germline): SEHNR, FQNEAQ (reference sequence). V was pared by 6 bases and J by 9 bases, with 13 bases of the junction left unmatched. The CDR3 is 15 residues long. The CDR3 here is CASRGSTSVGTEQFF. The DNA for the CDR3 is TGTGCCAGCAGAGGGTCGACTAGCGTTGGGACTGAGCAGTTCTTC.

This sequence joins TRBV28 and TRBJ1-1; D gene unclear. Trimming removed 7 bases from V and 3 bases from J, with 15 bases in between. The CDR3 is made up of 14 amino acids. CDR1 and CDR2 from the germline V gene are MDHEN and SYDVKM. The CDR3 region has the DNA TGTGCCAGCACCTCACCGAGTTCTGACACTGAAGCTTTCTTT. It is translated as CASTSPSSDTEAFF.

The chain recombines TRBV28 with TRBJ1-4; TRBD1 aligns across 9 bases. V lost 6 bases and J lost 5; bases outside the gene matches: 4. Looked up from germline, CDR1 is MDHEN and CDR2 is SYDVKM. CDR3 size: 14 residues. CDR3 loop: CASRIGQGNEKLFF. The CDR3 region has the DNA TGTGCCAGCAGAATAGGACAGGGGAATGAAAAACTGTTTTTT.

The sample holds one count of this clone. V is TRBV19 and J is TRBJ2-7, with TRBD2 matching 12 bases. In germline, CDR1 is LNHDA, CDR2 SQIVND (reference sequence). J gave up 2 bases and V 5 bases, and 1 base lay outside the gene matches. The CDR3 contains 14 residues. CDR3 DNA sequence: TGTGCCAGTAGTGGACTAGCGGGGACCTACGAGCAGTACTTC. This codes for CASSGLAGTYEQYF.

The V and J genes are TRBV9 and TRBJ1-1; no definite D call. This CDR3 has 13 residues. CDR1 is SGDLS and CDR2 is YYNGEE in the germline V gene. The ends were cut back, 0 bases at V and 8 bases at J, with 11 bases in the middle. The DNA of the CDR3 is TGTGCCAGCAGCGTAGAAAACGGACTCGAAGCTTTCTTT. Translation: CASSVENGLEAFF.

The chain recombines TRBV7-2 with TRBJ1-2; the match to TRBD1 covers 9 bases. Unmatched junction bases numbered 8, after V lost 1 base and J lost 8 bases. The CDR3 loop spans 15 amino acids. Germline V gene sequence: CDR1 SGHTA, CDR2 FQGNSA. In DNA form, the CDR3 reads TGTGCCAGCAGCTTAGGGACCGGGACAGGGAAAGGCTACACCTTC. Amino acids: CASSLGTGTGKGYTF.

In this sample, this clone turned up once. V and J are TRBV25-1 and TRBJ2-1, with TRBD2 identical over 7 bases. V shed 5 bases, J shed 8 bases, and the junction held 12 bases outside the gene matches. The CDR3 spans 15 residues. In germline, CDR1 is MGHDK, CDR2 SYGVNS. The chain's CDR3 is CASSHPGTKQDEQFF. The CDR3 DNA is TGTGCCAGCAGTCATCCCGGGACTAAGCAAGATGAGCAGTTCTTC.

The CDR3 loop is CASSPDTFGANVLTF. The CDR3 DNA sequence: TGTGCCAGCAGTCCCGACACGTTTGGGGCCAACGTCCTGACTTTC. The chain recombines TRBV2 with TRBJ2-6, with no clear D. V was trimmed by 5 bases and J by 3 bases, leaving 11 bases between them. The CDR3 sequence is 15 residues long. Germline V gene lookup returns CDR1 SNHLY and CDR2 FYNNEI.

V gene TRBV7-6 combines with J gene TRBJ2-3; perhaps TRBD1 as D (6 bases). The CDR3 extends over 15 amino acids. Per the germline V gene, CDR1 is SGHVS and CDR2 is FNYEAQ. Trimming shortened V by 7 bases and J by 2 bases, and 16 bases separated the two germline ends. CDR3 sequence: CASKKQGIDTDTQYF. The CDR3 DNA is TGTGCCAGCAAAAAACAGGGCATAGACACAGATACGCAGTATTTT.

The genes are TRBV6-6 and TRBJ1-1, with unresolved D. The CDR3 runs to 13 residues. Germline CDR1 MNHNY, CDR2 SVGAGI (reference sequence). The V end was cut by 4 bases, the J end by 2 bases, with 8 bases between. The CDR3 nucleotides are TGTGCCAGCAGTTCCCAGGATAACACTGAAGCTTTCTTT. Translation gives CASSSQDNTEAFF.

The chain links TRBV7-9 to TRBJ2-1; D is possibly TRBD2 (6 bases). The CDR3 has 15 residues. CDR1 and CDR2 (germline): SEHNR, FQNEAQ (reference sequence). The ends were cut back, 3 bases at V and 4 bases at J, with 13 bases in the middle. This CDR3 reads CASSFVRGGYNEQFF. CDR3 DNA: TGTGCCAGCAGCTTCGTGAGAGGAGGGTACAATGAGCAGTTCTTC.